The rows below give T cell receptor beta chains drawn from one sample of a study of blood T cells in healthy people across ages. Using its own MiXCR run on the 5' RACE reads, TCRdb lists one record per CDR3 protein. The repertoire holds about a million distinct CDR3 sequences, with 40% to 60% as singletons. Sequenced sample: blood. All receptors derive from a young man in good health. The CDR3 runs from the conserved cysteine through the conserved F or W. The D gene is left open where the match is weak. Not every row has a clone size; where given, it reads once, few, many or a size class.

D gene	J gene	V gene	clone size	CDR3 DNA	CDR3 protein
-	TRBJ2-7	TRBV11-1	once	TGTGCCAGCAGCTCGAGCAAATACGAGCAGTACTTC	CASSSSKYEQYF
TRBD2	TRBJ2-1	TRBV30	-	TGTGCCTGGAGTTCCTATATACGGACTAGCGCGGATGAGCAGTTCTTC	CAWSSYIRTSADEQFF
-	TRBJ2-2	TRBV20-1	-	TGCAGTGCCACCGGGAACACCGGGGAGCTGTTTTTT	CSATGNTGELFF
-	TRBJ2-7	TRBV30	-	TGTGCCTGGAGCCCCGGGGTCTACGAGCAGTACTTC	CAWSPGVYEQYF
-	TRBJ2-3	TRBV12-3/TRBV12-4	few	TGTGCCAGCAGTTTATTACAGACAGATACGCAGTATTTT	CASSLLQTDTQYF
TRBD1	TRBJ2-1	TRBV29-1	-	TGCAGCGTTGAAGACACAGGGGGGCGCCAAGAGACCCAGTTCTTC	CSVEDTGGRQETQFF
TRBD2	TRBJ2-7	TRBV10-3	-	TGTGCCATCAGGGAATCTACTAGCGGGGGGGCAAACGAGCAGTACTTC	CAIRESTSGGANEQYF
TRBD1	TRBJ1-1	TRBV7-2	-	TGTGCCAGCAGCTTGGGGACAGGGTGGAAGGCAGCTTTCTTT	CASSLGTGWKAAFF
-	TRBJ1-2	TRBV6-1	-	TGTACCAGCAGCCAGACGGGGGATGGCTACACCTTC	CTSSQTGDGYTF
-	TRBJ2-3	TRBV20-1	few	TGCAGTGCTAGAGAAGAGGGGCGGGCTAGCACAGATACGCAGTATTTT	CSAREEGRASTDTQYF
-	TRBJ2-2	TRBV5-5	few	TGTGCCAGCAGCTTAGGGACGGCCGGGGAGCTGTTTTTT	CASSLGTAGELFF
-	TRBJ2-7	TRBV21-1	few	TGTGCCAGCAGCAAAGGATTGGGGGGGTTCTACGAGCAGTACTTC	CASSKGLGGFYEQYF
-	TRBJ2-7	TRBV3-1	-	TGTGCCAGCAGCATCGGGAGACAGTGGTACGAGCAGTACTTC	CASSIGRQWYEQYF
-	TRBJ1-6	TRBV13	few	TGTGCCAGCAGCCGGGCCTATAATTCACCCCTCCACTTT	CASSRAYNSPLHF
TRBD2	TRBJ2-5	TRBV20-1	few	TGCAGTGCGAACCACCAGCGGGGTGTGTTAGAGACCCAGTACTTC	CSANHQRGVLETQYF
-	TRBJ2-7	TRBV30	-	TGTGCCGGGGGAGCCTCCTACGAGCAGTACTTC	CAGGASYEQYF
TRBD2	TRBJ2-5	TRBV9	few	TGTGCCAGCAGCGCAGGGACTAGCGGGGGTACTTCCCCCGCGGAGACCCAGTACTTC	CASSAGTSGGTSPAETQYF
TRBD2	TRBJ2-3	TRBV6-6	-	TGTGCCAGCCGGACTAGAGGACTCACAGATACGCAGTATTTT	CASRTRGLTDTQYF
-	TRBJ1-2	TRBV7-2	few	TGTGCCAGCAGCTCACTGACAGGCCCCGGTGGCTACACCTTC	CASSSLTGPGGYTF
-	TRBJ2-7	TRBV7-2	-	TGTGCCAGCAGCCCAACCGAGGGTCGAGCGGTGGACTACGAGCAGTACTTC	CASSPTEGRAVDYEQYF
-	TRBJ2-7	TRBV6-6	-	TGTGCCAGCAGTTACGGCCGATCCCGGGACGAGCAGTACTTC	CASSYGRSRDEQYF
TRBD2	TRBJ2-5	TRBV5-6	-	TGTGCCAGCAGCTCAACGGGACTAGTGGTACAAGAGACCCAGTACTTC	CASSSTGLVVQETQYF
-	TRBJ1-1	TRBV4-3	-	TGCGCCAGCAGCCAAGTCGCGAGGGTGAACACTGAAGCTTTCTTT	CASSQVARVNTEAFF
TRBD2	TRBJ2-1	TRBV20-1	-	TGCAGTGCTAGAGGCGGACTAGCGGGGGGGCATGAGCAGTTCTTC	CSARGGLAGGHEQFF
-	TRBJ1-2	TRBV9	-	TGTGCCAGCAGCGCCGTCGCTAACTATGGCTACACCTTC	CASSAVANYGYTF
TRBD1	TRBJ2-7	TRBV29-1	-	TGCAGCGTTGAAGGGGACAGGGGTTCGCAGCAGTACTTC	CSVEGDRGSQQYF
TRBD2	TRBJ2-3	TRBV30	-	TGTGCCTGGAGTGCTAGCGGAGGTAAAGGAGATACGCAGTATTTT	CAWSASGGKGDTQYF
TRBD2	TRBJ2-7	TRBV27	few	TGTGCCAGCAGTTTGTTAAGCGGGGGCCTCTACGAGCAGTACTTC	CASSLLSGGLYEQYF
-	TRBJ1-1	TRBV7-2	-	TGTGCCAGCACCTCGAGGGGGGCATACACTGAAGCTTTCTTT	CASTSRGAYTEAFF
-	TRBJ1-2	TRBV6-4	-	TGTGCCAGCAGTGACAGGTCCGCCGATGGCTACACCTTC	CASSDRSADGYTF
-	TRBJ1-4	TRBV5-1	-	TGCGCCAGCAGCATATGGATAGCGGACAATGAAAAACTGTTTTTT	CASSIWIADNEKLFF
-	TRBJ2-1	TRBV5-1	-	TGCGCCAGCAGCGTAGTCGGCGGAAACAACGAGCAGTTCTTC	CASSVVGGNNEQFF
-	TRBJ2-5	TRBV7-9	-	TGTGCCAGCAGCTTACGGGGCATTGGAGAGACCCAGTACTTC	CASSLRGIGETQYF
-	TRBJ2-1	TRBV11-2	few	TGTGCCAGCAGCTTTCCCTTGGGGGATGAGCAGTTCTTC	CASSFPLGDEQFF
-	TRBJ2-2	TRBV4-1	-	TGCGCCAGCAGCCAAGCTATAGGGTGGAGTGCCGGGGAGCTGTTTTTT	CASSQAIGWSAGELFF
TRBD1	TRBJ2-2	TRBV29-1	many	TGCAGCGTTGAAGATCCTTTGGGGACAGGGAGTACCGGGGAGCTGTTTTTT	CSVEDPLGTGSTGELFF
-	TRBJ1-1	TRBV6-5	-	TGTGCCAGCAGTTACATAAGTGAGAACACTGAAGCTTTCTTT	CASSYISENTEAFF
TRBD2	TRBJ2-1	TRBV7-9	-	TGTGCCAGCAGCTCGGGACTAGCGGCCTACAATGAGCAGTTCTTC	CASSSGLAAYNEQFF
-	TRBJ2-3	TRBV9	once	TGTGCCAGCAGCGTAGGGGCGGGGGCCCAAGATACGCAGTATTTT	CASSVGAGAQDTQYF
-	TRBJ2-1	TRBV6-6	-	TGTGCCAGCAGTTACAAACAGGCGGCCTACAATGAGCAGTTCTTC	CASSYKQAAYNEQFF
TRBD1	TRBJ1-4	TRBV5-1	-	TGCGCCAGCAGGATCGGGACAGGAGAGGGGGCTAATGAAAAACTGTTTTTT	CASRIGTGEGANEKLFF
-	TRBJ1-4	TRBV7-2	few	TGTGCCAGCACCCTAGGACCTAATGAAAAACTGTTTTTT	CASTLGPNEKLFF
-	TRBJ2-2	TRBV14	once	TGTGCCAGCACCATGATTAACACCGGGGAGCTGTTTTTT	CASTMINTGELFF
TRBD1	TRBJ2-1	TRBV20-1	-	TGCAGTGCTACGGGACAGTCAGAGACCCAGTTCTTC	CSATGQSETQFF
-	TRBJ2-6	TRBV4-3	-	TGCGCCAGCAGCCACGCCTCGACAGGATCTGGGGCCAACGTCCTGACTTTC	CASSHASTGSGANVLTF
-	TRBJ1-2	TRBV29-1	-	TGCAGCGTTGAATCGGGGAACGGCTACACCTTC	CSVESGNGYTF
TRBD1	TRBJ1-4	TRBV30	-	TGTGCCTGGTCCACCGGGACAGGGGTCGAAAAACTGTTTTTT	CAWSTGTGVEKLFF
-	TRBJ2-6	TRBV15	-	TGTGCCACCAGTCCCGGGGCGTCATTTGGGGCCAACGTCCTGACTTTC	CATSPGASFGANVLTF
-	TRBJ1-2	TRBV3-1	-	TGTGCCAGCAGCCAAGATCGCCACGCCTATGGCTACACCTTC	CASSQDRHAYGYTF
TRBD2	TRBJ2-7	TRBV25-1	few	TGTGCCAGCAGTGAAGAACTGGGCGGGGGATACGAGCAGTACTTC	CASSEELGGGYEQYF
-	TRBJ1-5	TRBV7-2	few	TGTGCCAGCAGCTTAGTAGGTAACGGGCAGCCCCAGCATTTT	CASSLVGNGQPQHF
TRBD2	TRBJ2-1	TRBV6-2/TRBV6-3	few	TGTGCCAGCAGTTCGATCAGGACTAGCGGGGGGGTGAATGAGCAGTTCTTC	CASSSIRTSGGVNEQFF
-	TRBJ2-1	TRBV15	-	TGTGCCACCAGCAGAGATTTCAGCTCCTACAATGAGCAGTTCTTC	CATSRDFSSYNEQFF
-	TRBJ2-7	TRBV12-3/TRBV12-4	-	TGTGCCAGCAGTAGGCACTTCACCTACGAGCAGTACTTC	CASSRHFTYEQYF
-	TRBJ1-2	TRBV6-5	few	TGTGCCAGCAGTGATCGGGACCTCCACTATGGCTACACCTTC	CASSDRDLHYGYTF